This T cell receptor (beta chain) came from a study of blood T cell repertoires in COVID-19. The V gene lost 3 bases and the J gene lost 9 bases, with 9 bases spanning the gap. Germline values: CDR1 MNHNS, CDR2 SASEGT. This CDR3 is built from 13 residues. Only one count was recorded for this clone. Measured with immunoSEQ multiplex PCR; TCRdb has only the in-frame clones, and not every one. The sample consists of 60,000 or so clones, 89% of them appearing once. What was sequenced was peripheral blood. The rearrangement uses TRBV6-1 and TRBJ1-6; TRBD1 is a possible D gene (5 bases). This TCR was sampled from a man in his 60s with acute or convalescent COVID-19. This CDR3 reads CASSDRAGSPLHF. Here the CDR3 DNA reads TGTGCCAGCAGTGACAGGGCCGGTTCACCCCTCCACTTT.